Below, 23 T cell receptor beta chains from the same sample are listed, as sequenced in a study of T cells in tuberculosis. As to time point: new active TB diagnosis, blood taken before or within 7 days of starting treatment. Produced via immunoSEQ multiplex PCR; TCRdb's table is partial and in-frame only. The sample holds under 40,000 clones, approximately 93% seen once. Source: PBMCs, taken at tuberculosis diagnosis. These receptors originate from an adult with tuberculosis.

The table lists this clone with a count of one. The chain employs TRBV2 and TRBJ1-2; TRBD1 is a possible D gene (6 bases). Germline assignment: CDR1 SNHLY and CDR2 FYNNEI. The CDR3 is 11 residues long. V lost 8 bases and J 5 bases, leaving 9 bases between the germline ends. CDR3 DNA sequence: TGTGCCAGCCAGCAGGGGTATGGCTACACCTTC. Amino acids: CASQQGYGYTF.

V and J are TRBV5-1 and TRBJ1-2; the D gene is possibly TRBD1 (5 bases). Trimming left V 1 base short and J 4 bases short, with 20 bases between. CDR1 SGHRS and CDR2 YFSETQ come from the germline V gene. CDR3 length: 17 amino acids. CDR3 protein: CASSLPASVQETYGYTF. In DNA form, the CDR3 reads TGCGCCAGCAGCTTGCCGGCTAGTGTACAGGAAACCTATGGCTACACCTTC.

The table lists this clone with a count of one. The genes are TRBV28 and TRBJ1-5; D is unresolved. V lost 2 bases and J 0 bases, leaving 11 bases between the germline ends. This CDR3 region has 16 residues. The germline V gene has CDR1 MDHEN and CDR2 SYDVKM. The CDR3 DNA reads as TGTGCCAGCAGTTTAGCTAGCACAGTTAGCAATCAGCCCCAGCATTTT. This codes for CASSLASTVSNQPQHF.

The chain is built from TRBV18 and TRBJ2-1, with D uncertain. The V end was cut by 4 bases, the J end by 4 bases, with 8 bases between. The CDR3 sequence is 13 residues long. Germline V CDR1 and CDR2: KGHSH, LQKENI. In DNA, the CDR3 is TGTGCCAGCTCACTACGAGCTTACAATGAGCAGTTCTTC. Its translation: CASSLRAYNEQFF. Full variable domain (rest looked up from reference TRBV18 and TRBJ2-1): NAGVMQNPRHLVRRRGQEARLRCSPMKGHSHVYWYRQLPEEGLKFMVYLQKENIIDESGMPKERFSAEFPKEGPSILRIQQVVRGDSAAYFCASSLRAYNEQFFGPGTRLTVL.

The chain employs TRBV12-5 and TRBJ2-4; D gene unclear. This CDR3 is 14 amino acids long. Looked up from germline, CDR1 is LGHNT and CDR2 is FRNRAP. Trimming left V 0 bases short and J 7 bases short, with 10 bases between. The CDR3 spells CASGLVSVGNIQYF. The CDR3 nucleotides are TGTGCTAGTGGTTTGGTATCCGTGGGCAACATTCAGTACTTC.

This clone came up once. An end of the junction does not agree with germline; a read error may underlie this. CDR3 loop: CASNEKRGIDTQYF. The CDR3 region has the DNA TGTGCCAGCAATGAAAAAAGGGGGATAGATACGCAGTATTTT. V is TRBV2 and J is TRBJ2-3; possible D gene TRBD1, 6 bases. The CDR3 loop spans 14 amino acids. The germline V gene encodes CDR1 SNHLY and CDR2 FYNNEI.

The chain has TRBV14 and TRBJ2-3; D unclear. Trimming removed 1 base from V and 4 bases from J, with 15 bases in between. Germline CDR1 and CDR2: SGHDN and FVKESK. This CDR3 is built from 16 residues. DNA for the CDR3: TGTGCCAGCAGCCAAGGAGGCGCCGGTCCCGCAGATACGCAGTATTTT. Translated, it gives CASSQGGAGPADTQYF.

The chain uses TRBV28 and TRBJ1-2; TRBD1 aligns across 10 bases. Germline V gives CDR1 MDHEN, CDR2 SYDVKM. The CDR3 is made up of 12 amino acids. Germline trimming cut 5 bases from V and 8 bases from J; bases unmatched to any gene: 2. In DNA form, the CDR3 reads TGTGCCAGCAGTCGACAGGGGGCGGGCTACACCTTC. The encoded protein is CASSRQGAGYTF.

This sequence joins TRBV28 and TRBJ2-7, with a possible D match to TRBD1 (5 bases). The CDR3 sequence is 13 residues long. V lost 8 bases to trimming and J lost 0 bases, with 11 bases between them. In germline, CDR1 is MDHEN, CDR2 SYDVKM. CDR3 DNA sequence: TGTGCCAGCGAAGAGACAGACTCCTACGAGCAGTACTTC. Its translation: CASEETDSYEQYF.

The rearrangement uses TRBV10-3 and TRBJ1-1; tentatively, D is TRBD1 (5 bases). The germline gives CDR1 ENHRY, CDR2 SYGVKD. V was pared by 6 bases and J by 4 bases, with 15 bases between. The CDR3 covers 14 residues. CDR3 amino acids: CAISTGSPGTEAFF. The CDR3, as DNA: TGTGCCATCAGCACAGGTTCGCCGGGCACTGAAGCTTTCTTT.

The sample holds one count of this clone. The rearrangement links TRBV6-1 to TRBJ1-2, with D maybe TRBD1 (6 bases). This CDR3 is 14 amino acids long. Trimming shortened V by 1 base and J by 3 bases, and 9 bases separated the two germline ends. Germline CDR1 MNHNS, CDR2 SASEGT. As DNA, the CDR3 is TGTGCCAGCAGTGAAGGCGGACAGTACTATGGCTACACCTTC. Translated, it gives CASSEGGQYYGYTF.

V gene TRBV2 combines with J gene TRBJ2-2, with TRBD1 matching 8 bases. The CDR3 spans 15 residues. Germline assignment: CDR1 SNHLY and CDR2 FYNNEI. Losses at the gene ends were 6 bases for V and 4 bases for J; bases not matched to a gene: 7. CDR3 region: CASRATGVATGELFF. The DNA of the CDR3 is TGTGCCAGCAGAGCGACAGGGGTGGCCACCGGGGAGCTGTTTTTT.

The genes are TRBV30 and TRBJ1-1; no definite D call. Trimming pared 2 bases from V and 5 bases from J, leaving 12 bases between. CDR1 is GTSNPN, CDR2 SVGIG, per germline (reference sequence). The CDR3 is 13 amino acids. The chain's CDR3 is CAWSLGRGTEAFF. The CDR3 DNA reads TGTGCCTGGAGTCTGGGCCGGGGAACTGAAGCTTTCTTT.

The V call is TRBV7-9, the J call TRBJ2-7; D may be TRBD2 (6 bases). CDR3 length: 17 residues. CDR1 is SEHNR, CDR2 FQNEAQ, per germline (reference sequence). The V gene lost 6 bases and the J gene lost 0 bases, with 21 bases spanning the gap. The CDR3 sequence is CASRQTGVGTRSYEQYF. DNA for the CDR3: TGTGCCAGCAGACAAACCGGAGTGGGGACTCGCTCCTACGAGCAGTACTTC.

The CDR3, as DNA: TGTGCCAGCAGCGCTATGGACAGCTTCCCTGGAAACACCATATATTTT. It is translated as CASSAMDSFPGNTIYF. The J gene is TRBJ1-3, the V gene TRBV9; a possible D gene is TRBD1 (6 bases). Between the trimmed V and J ends, which lost 3 bases and 2 bases, there was a span of 15 bases. The CDR3 length is 16 residues. Germline values: CDR1 SGDLS, CDR2 YYNGEE.

The chain uses TRBV18 and TRBJ2-3, with D unclear. Germline V lookup: CDR1 KGHSH, CDR2 LQKENI. This CDR3 has 16 residues. Between the trimmed V and J ends, which lost 3 bases and 4 bases, there was a span of 17 bases. The CDR3 spells CASSPPGSAASDTQYF. The CDR3 nucleotides are TGTGCCAGCTCACCTCCCGGGTCGGCAGCGTCAGATACGCAGTATTTT.

The gene calls are TRBV30 and TRBJ1-3; 10 nucleotides match TRBD1. V shed 4 bases, J shed 0 bases, and the junction held 6 bases outside the gene matches. This CDR3 comprises 16 residues. Germline V gene sequence: CDR1 GTSNPN, CDR2 SVGIG (reference sequence). The CDR3 coding sequence is TGTGCCTGGAATAACCGGGACAGGGGCTCTGGAAACACCATATATTTT. It specifies CAWNNRDRGSGNTIYF.

The V gene is TRBV6-5, the J gene TRBJ1-2; D possibly corresponds to TRBD1 (5 bases). This CDR3 has 14 residues. Germline V gene sequence: CDR1 MNHEY, CDR2 SVGAGI. Trimming shortened V by 10 bases and J by 3 bases, and 18 bases separated the two germline ends. CDR3 in DNA: TGTGCCACACAATACAGGAAACCTTACTATGGCTACACCTTC. Amino acid sequence: CATQYRKPYYGYTF.

The chain carries TRBV12-5 and TRBJ1-5; 9 nucleotides match TRBD1. The germline V gene has CDR1 LGHNT and CDR2 FRNRAP. The CDR3 totals 16 residues. V was clipped by 6 bases and J by 5 bases; unmatched bases: 11. The chain's CDR3 is CASGPRTGVTDQPQHF. The CDR3, as DNA: TGTGCTAGTGGCCCCCGGACAGGGGTGACCGATCAGCCCCAGCATTTT.

CDR3 in DNA: TGTGCCAGCAGCTTCATTGCAGACTCCTACGAGCAGTACTTC. Residues: CASSFIADSYEQYF. The chain employs TRBV7-2 and TRBJ2-7; D unresolved. Trimming removed 3 bases at V and 0 bases at J, with 9 bases between. Germline CDR1 SGHTA, CDR2 FQGNSA. The CDR3 spans 14 residues.

V usage is TRBV6-1 and J usage is TRBJ1-2; the match to TRBD1 covers 7 bases. This CDR3 contains 15 residues. Germline V gene sequence: CDR1 MNHNS, CDR2 SASEGT. The ends lost 2 bases at V and 2 bases at J; junction bases unmatched: 5. The DNA for the CDR3 is TGTGCCAGCAGTGAAATAAGGACAGGCAACTATGGCTACACCTTC. Its translation is CASSEIRTGNYGYTF.

The J gene is TRBJ1-4, the V gene TRBV5-1; 7 bases agree with TRBD1. V lost 4 bases to trimming and J lost 7 bases; unmatched junction nucleotides: 10. The germline V gene has CDR1 SGHRS and CDR2 YFSETQ. The CDR3 covers 15 residues. DNA for the CDR3: TGCGCCAGCAGCCTGTATAACAGGGGCCGTGAAAAACTGTTTTTT. Protein: CASSLYNRGREKLFF.

V usage is TRBV21-1 and J usage is TRBJ1-2. TRBV21-1 corresponds to a pseudogene. The CDR3 spans 19 residues. CDR3 sequence reads: CASSKVPRGGRDGNYGYTF. CDR3 nucleotide sequence: TGTGCCAGCAGCAAAGTTCCCCGCGGCGGGAGGGACGGGAATTATGGCTACACCTTC.